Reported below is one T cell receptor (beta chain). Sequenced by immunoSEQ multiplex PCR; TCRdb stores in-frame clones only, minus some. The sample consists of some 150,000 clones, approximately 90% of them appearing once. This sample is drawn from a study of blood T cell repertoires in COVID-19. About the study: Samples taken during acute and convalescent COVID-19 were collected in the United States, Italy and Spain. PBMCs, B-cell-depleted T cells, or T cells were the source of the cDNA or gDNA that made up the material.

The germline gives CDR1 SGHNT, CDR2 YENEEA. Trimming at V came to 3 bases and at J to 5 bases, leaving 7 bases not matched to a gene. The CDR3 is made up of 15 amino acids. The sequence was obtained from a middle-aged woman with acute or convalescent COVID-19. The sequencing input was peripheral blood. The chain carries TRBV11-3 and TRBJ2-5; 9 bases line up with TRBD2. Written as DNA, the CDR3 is TGTGCCAGCAGCTTTACACTAGCGGGTGAGGAGACCCAGTACTTC. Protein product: CASSFTLAGEETQYF.